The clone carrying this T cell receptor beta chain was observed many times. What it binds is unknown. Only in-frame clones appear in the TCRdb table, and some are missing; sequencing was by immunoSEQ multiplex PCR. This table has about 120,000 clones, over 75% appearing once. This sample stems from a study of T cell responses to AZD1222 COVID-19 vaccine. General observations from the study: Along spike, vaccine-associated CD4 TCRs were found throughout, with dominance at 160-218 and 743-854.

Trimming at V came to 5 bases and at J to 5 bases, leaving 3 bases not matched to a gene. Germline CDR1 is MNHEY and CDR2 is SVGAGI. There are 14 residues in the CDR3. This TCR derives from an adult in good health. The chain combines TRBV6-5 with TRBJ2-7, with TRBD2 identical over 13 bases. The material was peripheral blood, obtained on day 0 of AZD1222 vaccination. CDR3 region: CASSRLAGGNEQYF. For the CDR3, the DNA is TGTGCCAGCAGTCGACTAGCGGGAGGCAACGAGCAGTACTTC.